Sequencing of this T cell receptor beta chain was carried out in a study of T cell changes during pregnancy in multiple sclerosis. Profiled with immunoSEQ multiplex PCR; TCRdb holds only in-frame clones, not every one. The table shows about 42,000 clones, with approximately 90% occurring only once. Germline V gene data show CDR1 as MNHEY and CDR2 as SMNVEV (reference sequence). V shed 7 bases and J 6 bases; nucleotides not matched to a gene: 3. The CDR3 extends over 14 amino acids. The receptor's source is a female donor with multiple sclerosis, enrolled in a pregnancy study. Sequencing used CD4+ T cells from peripheral blood mononuclear cells, obtained in the second trimester of pregnancy. The chain uses TRBV27 and TRBJ2-2, with TRBD2 identical over 12 bases. CDR3 DNA: TGTGCCAGCACCCTAGCGGGAGGGGCCGGGGAGCTGTTTTTT. The encoded protein is CASTLAGGAGELFF.